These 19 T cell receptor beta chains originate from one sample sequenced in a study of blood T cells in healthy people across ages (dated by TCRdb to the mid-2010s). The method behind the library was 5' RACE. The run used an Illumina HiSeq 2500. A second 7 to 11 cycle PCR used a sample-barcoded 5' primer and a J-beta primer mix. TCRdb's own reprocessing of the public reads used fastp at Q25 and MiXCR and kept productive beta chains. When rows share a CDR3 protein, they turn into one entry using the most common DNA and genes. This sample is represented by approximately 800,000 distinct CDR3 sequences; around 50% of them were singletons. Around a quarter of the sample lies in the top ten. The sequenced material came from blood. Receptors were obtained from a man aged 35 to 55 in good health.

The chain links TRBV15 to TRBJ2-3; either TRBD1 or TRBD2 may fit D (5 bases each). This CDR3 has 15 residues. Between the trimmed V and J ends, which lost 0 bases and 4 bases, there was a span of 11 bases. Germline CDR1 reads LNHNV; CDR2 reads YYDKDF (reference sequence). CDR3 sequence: CATSRDTGGADTQYF. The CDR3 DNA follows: TGTGCCACCAGCAGAGATACAGGAGGCGCAGATACGCAGTATTTT.

The CDR3 region is CASSVGFRGFGLNIQYF. As DNA, the CDR3 is TGTGCCAGCAGCGTAGGATTCAGGGGATTTGGGTTAAACATTCAGTACTTC. The V call is TRBV7-2, the J call TRBJ2-4; D might be TRBD1 (6 bases). Looked up from germline, CDR1 is SGHTA and CDR2 is FQGNSA. V was shortened by 5 bases and J by 6 bases, with 23 bases between the two germline ends. The CDR3 has 17 residues.

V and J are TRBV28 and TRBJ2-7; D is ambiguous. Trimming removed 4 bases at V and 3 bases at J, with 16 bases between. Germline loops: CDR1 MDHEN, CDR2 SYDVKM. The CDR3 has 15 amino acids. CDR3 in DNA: TGTGCCAGCAGTTCTGGACCACCTTTAAACTACGAGCAGTACTTC. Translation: CASSSGPPLNYEQYF.

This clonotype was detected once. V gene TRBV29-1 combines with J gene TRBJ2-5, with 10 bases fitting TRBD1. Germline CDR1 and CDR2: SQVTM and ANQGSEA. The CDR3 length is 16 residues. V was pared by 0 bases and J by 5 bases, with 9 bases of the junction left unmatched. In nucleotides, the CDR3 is TGCAGCGTTGAAGACGTCTGGACAGGGGGAGGGGAGACCCAGTACTTC. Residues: CSVEDVWTGGGETQYF.

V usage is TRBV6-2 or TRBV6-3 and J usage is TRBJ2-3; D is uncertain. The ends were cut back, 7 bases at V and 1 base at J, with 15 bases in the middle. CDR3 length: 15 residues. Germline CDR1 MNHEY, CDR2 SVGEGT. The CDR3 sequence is CASNFFEDRTDTQYF. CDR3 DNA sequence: TGTGCCAGCAATTTCTTCGAGGACCGCACAGATACGCAGTATTTT.

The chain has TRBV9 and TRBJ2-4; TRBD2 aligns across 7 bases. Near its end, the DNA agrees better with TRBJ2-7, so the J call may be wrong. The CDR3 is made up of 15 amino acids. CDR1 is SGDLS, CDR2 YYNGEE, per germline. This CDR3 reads CASSVGGRENYEQYF. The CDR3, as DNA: TGTGCCAGCAGCGTAGGTGGGCGGGAGAACTACGAGCAGTACTTC.

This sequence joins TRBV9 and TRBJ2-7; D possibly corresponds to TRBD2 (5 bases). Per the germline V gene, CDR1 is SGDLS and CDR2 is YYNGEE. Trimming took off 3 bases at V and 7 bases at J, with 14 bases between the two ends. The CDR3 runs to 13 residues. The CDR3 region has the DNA TGTGCCAGCAGCGCCGGAGACTACAATGAGCAGTACTTC. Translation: CASSAGDYNEQYF.

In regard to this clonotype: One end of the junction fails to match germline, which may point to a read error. This chain's CDR3 is CANSLRAGTSGGNEQFF. In DNA, the CDR3 is TGTGCCAACAGCTTACGGGCCGGGACTAGCGGAGGCAATGAGCAGTTCTTC. The chain is built from TRBV7-3 and TRBJ2-1, with 11 positions matching TRBD2. The CDR3 is 17 residues long. CDR1 and CDR2 from the germline V gene are SGHTA and FQGTGA.

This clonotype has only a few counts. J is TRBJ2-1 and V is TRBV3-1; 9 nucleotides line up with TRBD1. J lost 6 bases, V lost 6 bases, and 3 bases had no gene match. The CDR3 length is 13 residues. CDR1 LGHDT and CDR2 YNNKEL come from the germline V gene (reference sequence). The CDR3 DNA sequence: TGTGCCAGCAGGTCGACAGGGGGCAATGAGCAGTTCTTC. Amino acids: CASRSTGGNEQFF.

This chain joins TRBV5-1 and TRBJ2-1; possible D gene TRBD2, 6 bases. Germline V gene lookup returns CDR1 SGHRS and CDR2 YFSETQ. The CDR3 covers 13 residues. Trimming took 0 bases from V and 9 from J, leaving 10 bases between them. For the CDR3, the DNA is TGCGCCAGCAGCTTGGACCCAGCGGGTGAGCAGTTCTTC. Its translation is CASSLDPAGEQFF.

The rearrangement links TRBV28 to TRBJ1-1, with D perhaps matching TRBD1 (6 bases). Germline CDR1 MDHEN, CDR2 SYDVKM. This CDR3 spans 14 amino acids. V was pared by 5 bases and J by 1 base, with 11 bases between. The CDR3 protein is CASSATGWNTEAFF. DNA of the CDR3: TGTGCCAGCAGTGCGACAGGATGGAACACTGAAGCTTTCTTT. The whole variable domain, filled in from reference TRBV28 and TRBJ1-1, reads DVKVTQSSRYLVKRTGEKVFLECVQDMDHENMFWYRQDPGLGLRLIYFSYDVKMKEKGDIPEGYSVSREKKERFSLILESASTNQTSMYLCASSATGWNTEAFFGQGTRLTVV.

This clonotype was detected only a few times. DNA for the CDR3: TGCAGCGTTGTGGGCGCCTACGAGCAGTACTTC. Amino acids: CSVVGAYEQYF. The rearrangement uses TRBV29-1 and TRBJ2-7; no definite D call. The CDR3 contains 11 residues. Germline loops: CDR1 SQVTM, CDR2 ANQGSEA. The V gene lost 4 bases and the J gene lost 2 bases, with 6 bases spanning the gap.

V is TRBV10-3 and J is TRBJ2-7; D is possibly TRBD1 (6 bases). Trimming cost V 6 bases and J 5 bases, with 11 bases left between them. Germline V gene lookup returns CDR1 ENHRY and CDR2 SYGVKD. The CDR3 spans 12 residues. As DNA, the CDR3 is TGTGCCATCAGCAGCAGGGGAAACGAGCAGTACTTC. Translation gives CAISSRGNEQYF.

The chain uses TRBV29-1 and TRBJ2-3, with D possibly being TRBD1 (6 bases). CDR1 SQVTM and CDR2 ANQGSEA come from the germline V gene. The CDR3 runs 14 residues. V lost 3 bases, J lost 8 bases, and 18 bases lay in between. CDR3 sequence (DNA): TGCAGCGTTGATGAGGGACAATTCGTCGGTACGCAGTATTTT. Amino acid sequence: CSVDEGQFVGTQYF.

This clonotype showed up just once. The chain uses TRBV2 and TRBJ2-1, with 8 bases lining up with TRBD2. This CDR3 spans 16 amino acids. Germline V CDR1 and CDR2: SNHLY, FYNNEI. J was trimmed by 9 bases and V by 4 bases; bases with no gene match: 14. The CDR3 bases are TGTGCCAGCAGTGCTGAGGGACGGGGGGGCCAGGTTGAGCAGTTCTTC. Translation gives CASSAEGRGGQVEQFF.

The CDR3 nucleotides are TGTGCCAGTAGTATAAGTCAGCGGGAGGGCCGCGATGAGCAGTTCTTC. Translating gives CASSISQREGRDEQFF. This chain uses TRBV19 with TRBJ2-1, with 10 bases aligning to TRBD2. From germline, CDR1 is LNHDA and CDR2 SQIVND (reference sequence). V lost 2 bases, J lost 8 bases, and 9 bases stayed unmatched. The CDR3 runs 16 residues.

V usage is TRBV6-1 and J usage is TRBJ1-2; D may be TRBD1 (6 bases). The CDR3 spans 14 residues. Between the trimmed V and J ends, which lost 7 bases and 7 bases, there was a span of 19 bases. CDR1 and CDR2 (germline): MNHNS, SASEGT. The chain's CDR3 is CASTGTRGASGYTF. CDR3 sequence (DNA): TGTGCCAGCACGGGAACAAGGGGGGCGAGTGGCTACACCTTC.

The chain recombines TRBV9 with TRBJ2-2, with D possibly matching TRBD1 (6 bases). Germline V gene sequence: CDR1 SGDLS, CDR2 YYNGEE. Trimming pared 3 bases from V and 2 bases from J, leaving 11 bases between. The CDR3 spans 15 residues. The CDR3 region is CASSAYRVNTGELFF. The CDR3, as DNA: TGTGCCAGCAGCGCCTACAGGGTAAACACCGGGGAGCTGTTTTTT.

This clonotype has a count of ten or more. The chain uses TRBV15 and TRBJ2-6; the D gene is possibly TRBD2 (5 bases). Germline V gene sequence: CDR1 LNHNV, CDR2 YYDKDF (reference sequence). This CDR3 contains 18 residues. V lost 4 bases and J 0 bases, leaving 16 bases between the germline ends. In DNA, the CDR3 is TGTGCCACCAGCATGCGGGCCAGCTCAAGCTCTGGGGCCAACGTCCTGACTTTC. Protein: CATSMRASSSSGANVLTF.